A single sample gave rise to the 18 T cell receptor beta chains below, sequenced in a study of cytomegalovirus exposure and HLA in healthy donors. The PCR made use of 60 Vbeta and 13 Jbeta primers. Data came from immunoSEQ multiplex PCR; TCRdb stores just in-frame clones and leaves some out. There are about 230,000 clones in the sample; 70% to 85% occur only once, and 2.5% to 3% lies in the top ten. Sample: PBMCs. These receptors were collected from an older woman in good health and CMV-seropositive.

This chain links TRBV29-1 with TRBJ2-1, with 10 nucleotides matching TRBD1. The germline V gene has CDR1 SQVTM and CDR2 ANQGSEA. The trim removed 8 bases at V and 3 bases at J, leaving 7 bases unmatched. The CDR3 is 14 amino acids. The CDR3 nucleotides read TGCAGCTTCCGGGACAGGGGAATCTACAATGAGCAGTTCTTC. This translates into CSFRDRGIYNEQFF.

The chain recombines TRBV6-1 with TRBJ1-4; D is perhaps TRBD1 (6 bases). Germline loops: CDR1 MNHNS, CDR2 SASEGT. This CDR3 is 15 amino acids long. V lost 6 bases and J 4 bases, leaving 15 bases between the germline ends. CDR3 sequence (DNA): TGTGCCAGCAGGGATCCTCAGGGGTATAATGAAAAACTGTTTTTT. It yields the protein CASRDPQGYNEKLFF.

This chain uses TRBV23-1 with TRBJ2-5; TRBD1 agrees at 7 bases. The assigned J gene may be wrong: the sequence end matches TRBJ2-7 better. TRBV23-1 is reported as an ORF; its role is uncertain. The CDR3 loop spans 15 amino acids. The CDR3: CASTPSRQGPHEQYF. The CDR3 DNA sequence: TGCGCCAGCACTCCCTCAAGACAGGGACCCCACGAGCAGTACTTC.

This chain links TRBV7-9 with TRBJ2-2, with D possibly TRBD1 on 6 matching bases. The CDR3 covers 15 residues. Trimming left V 7 bases short and J 1 base short, with 13 bases between. Germline CDR1 is SEHNR and CDR2 is FQNEAQ (reference sequence). The CDR3 nucleotides are TGTGCCAGCACCATGAAACAGGGGAACACCGGGGAGCTGTTTTTT. Translation: CASTMKQGNTGELFF.

CDR3 protein: CASSPGPTEAFF. The DNA for the CDR3 is TGTGCCAGCAGCCCCGGTCCCACTGAAGCTTTCTTT. The chain recombines TRBV5-4 with TRBJ1-1; no definite D call. V was trimmed by 4 bases and J by 4 bases, leaving 8 bases between them. This CDR3 is built from 12 residues. The germline CDR1 and CDR2 sequences are SGHNT and YYREEE (reference sequence).

V is TRBV6-1 and J is TRBJ1-6, with 8 bases identical to TRBD1. Germline V gives CDR1 MNHNS, CDR2 SASEGT. V trimming: 5 bases; J trimming: 9 bases; junction bases outside the gene matches: 9. The CDR3 spans 15 residues. CDR3 region: CASSQGRTGPSPLHF. The CDR3 bases are TGTGCCAGCAGTCAAGGGAGGACAGGGCCTTCACCCCTCCACTTT.

The V gene is TRBV30, the J gene TRBJ2-5; TRBD2 aligns across 7 bases. CDR3 size: 13 residues. V gave up 4 bases and J gave up 5 bases; unmatched junction bases: 7. In germline, CDR1 is GTSNPN, CDR2 SVGIG (reference sequence). The CDR3, as DNA: TGTGCCTGGACCTGGGGAGGGGCGGAGACCCAGTACTTC. Its translation is CAWTWGGAETQYF.

This clone was seen more than once but under ten times. The genes are TRBV12-5 and TRBJ1-2; 9 bases map to TRBD1. In germline, CDR1 is LGHNT, CDR2 FRNRAP. V gave up 9 bases and J gave up 6 bases; unmatched junction bases: 14. The CDR3 has 15 amino acids. The CDR3 nucleotides are TGTGCTAGACTTACCAAGACAGGGGGAACTAATGGCTACACCTTC. The encoded protein is CARLTKTGGTNGYTF.

The J gene is TRBJ1-6, the V gene TRBV27; a possible D gene is TRBD1 (5 bases). The V end lost 2 bases, the J end lost 10 bases, and 18 bases lay between the germline ends. This CDR3 spans 16 amino acids. The germline V gene encodes CDR1 MNHEY and CDR2 SMNVEV (reference sequence). The CDR3 reads CASSLGAPQGPSPLHF. CDR3 sequence (DNA): TGTGCCAGCAGTTTAGGTGCTCCGCAGGGCCCATCACCCCTCCACTTT.

This clone was seen a single time. V gene TRBV28 combines with J gene TRBJ2-7; 11 positions match TRBD1. There are 15 residues in the CDR3. Germline V gene lookup returns CDR1 MDHEN and CDR2 SYDVKM. With 6 bases clipped from V and 5 bases from J, the junction kept 9 bases outside the gene matches. This CDR3 reads CASRPAGQGADEQYF. The CDR3 nucleotides are TGTGCCAGCAGGCCAGCCGGACAGGGGGCCGACGAGCAGTACTTC.

For this clone: The same CDR3 arises from other DNA sequences in this sample as well. The chain couples TRBV7-9 to TRBJ2-2, with 9 bases matching TRBD1. Germline V CDR1 and CDR2: SEHNR, FQNEAQ (reference sequence). The V and J ends lost 1 base and 3 bases, in that order; junction bases with no gene match: 0. The CDR3 length is 15 residues. The DNA for the CDR3 is TGTGCCAGCAGCTTAGGACAGGGGGACACCGGGGAGCTGTTTTTT. Protein sequence: CASSLGQGDTGELFF.

This chain uses TRBV27 with TRBJ2-3, with 11 bases that match TRBD1. The CDR3 has 15 residues. Per the germline V gene, CDR1 is MNHEY and CDR2 is SMNVEV (reference sequence). Trimming cost V 4 bases and J 6 bases; bases outside gene matches: 6. The CDR3 here is CASSSSGTGGDTQYF. The CDR3 bases are TGTGCCAGCAGTTCCTCCGGGACAGGGGGGGATACGCAGTATTTT.

This clone has a single count. The chain carries TRBV19 and TRBJ2-1; 9 positions match TRBD2. Trimming removed 2 bases from V and 7 bases from J; junction bases left unmatched: 9. The CDR3 runs 16 residues. Germline-derived CDR1 and CDR2 are LNHDA and SQIVND (reference sequence). The CDR3 region has the DNA TGTGCCAGTAGTATAAGTATAGCGGGAGTGGGAAATGAGCAGTTCTTC. It codes for CASSISIAGVGNEQFF.

This chain connects TRBV18 to TRBJ2-7, with 7 bases matching TRBD1. This CDR3 has 14 amino acids. V lost 2 bases and J lost 4; bases outside the gene matches: 5. Germline CDR1 and CDR2: KGHSH and LQKENI. The CDR3 nucleotides read TGTGCCAGCTCACCAGGGACAGAAAGATACGAGCAGTACTTC. Translated, it gives CASSPGTERYEQYF.

The chain recombines TRBV30 with TRBJ1-5; D may be TRBD1 (6 bases). Trimming cost V 0 bases and J 7 bases, with 10 bases left between them. Germline V CDR1 and CDR2: GTSNPN, SVGIG (reference sequence). This CDR3 contains 13 residues. The CDR3 region is CAWSVRGWQPQHF. For the CDR3, the DNA is TGTGCCTGGAGTGTAAGGGGGTGGCAGCCCCAGCATTTT.

V gene TRBV6-5 combines with J gene TRBJ2-1, with 10 bases lining up with TRBD2. Trimming took 5 bases from V and 6 from J; bases not matched to a gene: 4. The germline CDR1 and CDR2 sequences are MNHEY and SVGAGI. There are 14 residues in the CDR3. CDR3 in amino acids: CASSPGLASNEQFF. CDR3 DNA sequence: TGTGCCAGCAGTCCGGGACTAGCGTCCAATGAGCAGTTCTTC.

This clone was counted only a few times. The chain joins TRBV5-1 to TRBJ1-1; the D gene is possibly TRBD1 (6 bases). The germline gives CDR1 SGHRS, CDR2 YFSETQ. The CDR3 spans 17 residues. V was clipped by 2 bases and J by 0 bases, with 17 bases between them. CDR3 in amino acids: CASSLGPAGDMNTEAFF. CDR3 coding DNA: TGCGCCAGCAGCTTAGGACCCGCGGGGGACATGAACACTGAAGCTTTCTTT.

The chain is built from TRBV6-5 and TRBJ2-7; D unclear. Trimming removed 0 bases from V and 3 bases from J, with 9 bases in between. The CDR3 is 14 residues long. The germline V gene has CDR1 MNHEY and CDR2 SVGAGI. The CDR3 sequence is CASSYSSDLYEQYF. The CDR3 nucleotides read TGTGCCAGCAGTTACTCAAGCGACCTCTACGAGCAGTACTTC.